This T cell receptor beta chain was identified in a study of cytomegalovirus exposure and HLA in healthy donors. 13 Jbeta primers and 60 Vbeta primers were used for the PCR. Measured with immunoSEQ multiplex PCR; TCRdb has only the in-frame clones, and not every one. The sample has 150,000 to 200,000 clones, roughly 9.5% seen once. In its sample, this clone was seen a few times. The CDR3 runs 15 residues. Trimming shortened V by 2 bases and J by 7 bases, and 14 bases separated the two germline ends. Germline V CDR1 and CDR2: MGHDK, SYGVNS. The sample consisted of PBMCs. The chain has TRBV25-1 and TRBJ2-2; D is uncertain. The receptor was isolated from a woman between 25 and 40 years old in good health and CMV-seropositive. CDR3 region: CASSEVTGKNGELFF. DNA for the CDR3: TGTGCCAGCAGTGAAGTCACCGGTAAAAACGGGGAGCTGTTTTTT.